Shown below are 24 T cell receptor beta chains from a single sample sequenced in a study of PD-1 blockade in mismatch repair-deficient tumors. The data were produced by immunoSEQ multiplex PCR, yet TCRdb's version contains in-frame clones alone and is incomplete. The table lists just under 80,000 clones, 65% to 85% of them singletons. This sample comprised peripheral blood, obtained 44 weeks after starting pembrolizumab. Receptors were obtained from an adult with mismatch repair-deficient cancer.

For this clone: The junction departs from germline at one end; a sequencing error may be responsible. V is TRBV7-7 and J is TRBJ2-5; possible D gene TRBD1, 6 bases. Germline V gene data show CDR1 as SSHAT and CDR2 as FNYEAQ (reference sequence). The CDR3 has 18 amino acids. CDR3 bases: TGTGCTAGCAGCTTAGTGTGGGATGGCACAGGGCCCCCCGAGACCCAGTACTTC. Its protein is CASSLVWDGTGPPETQYF. The full variable domain, completed using reference TRBV7-7 and TRBJ2-5, is GAGVSQSPRYKVTKRGQDVTLRCDPISSHATLYWYQQALGQGPEFLTYFNYEAQPDKSGLPSDRFSAERPEGSISTLTIQRTEQRDSAMYRCASSLVWDGTGPPETQYFGPGTRLLVL.

The J gene is TRBJ2-7, the V gene TRBV20-1, with D perhaps matching TRBD2 (5 bases). Per the germline V gene, CDR1 is DFQATT and CDR2 is SNEGSKA (reference sequence). CDR3 length: 11 residues. The CDR3 here is CSVGVNYEQYF. In nucleotides, the CDR3 is TGCAGCGTCGGGGTGAACTACGAGCAGTACTTC.

The chain combines TRBV5-1 with TRBJ2-1; D may be TRBD1 (6 bases). Germline V gives CDR1 SGHRS, CDR2 YFSETQ. V shed 3 bases and J shed 7 bases, with 11 bases lying between them. The CDR3 length is 13 residues. The CDR3 spells CASSSEGVNEQFF. Here the CDR3 DNA reads TGCGCCAGCAGCTCAGAGGGGGTGAATGAGCAGTTCTTC. The full variable domain, rest sourced from reference TRBV5-1 and TRBJ2-1, is KAGVTQTPRYLIKTRGQQVTLSCSPISGHRSVSWYQQTPGQGLQFLFEYFSETQRNKGNFPGRFSGRQFSNSRSEMNVSTLELGDSALYLCASSSEGVNEQFFGPGTRLTVL.

The rearrangement uses TRBV6-1 and TRBJ2-7; 10 positions match TRBD1. Germline V gene lookup returns CDR1 MNHNS and CDR2 SASEGT. The CDR3 runs to 14 residues. Germline trimming cut 5 bases from V and 5 bases from J; bases unmatched to any gene: 6. CDR3 amino acids: CASSSTTGGHEQYF. Here the CDR3 DNA reads TGTGCCAGCAGTTCCACGACAGGGGGCCACGAGCAGTACTTC.

The chain couples TRBV14 to TRBJ2-7; tentatively, D is TRBD1 (7 bases). The germline CDR1 and CDR2 sequences are SGHDN and FVKESK. Deletions cut 4 bases from V and 4 bases from J, with 17 bases between. The CDR3 spans 15 residues. For the CDR3, the DNA is TGTGCCAGCAGCCCCGCGACACAGGGGAGGTACGAGCAGTACTTC. Translating gives CASSPATQGRYEQYF.

The chain carries TRBV5-6 and TRBJ1-5, with 9 nucleotides matching TRBD1. With V trimmed by 4 bases and J by 5 bases, 7 bases remained unmatched. Germline V CDR1 and CDR2: SGHDT, YYEEEE. The CDR3 runs 15 residues. CDR3 sequence reads: CASSLGQGIHQPQHF. CDR3 nucleotide sequence: TGTGCCAGCAGCCTGGGACAGGGCATACATCAGCCCCAGCATTTT.

This clone was picked up a small number of times. The J gene is TRBJ2-5, the V gene TRBV30, with 7 bases matching TRBD2. V gave up 5 bases and J gave up 4 bases; unmatched junction bases: 10. The length of the CDR3 is 14 residues. CDR1 and CDR2 (germline): GTSNPN, SVGIG (reference sequence). DNA of the CDR3: TGTGCCTGGTCTCCGGGACTACGGGTAGAGACCCAGTACTTC. Translating gives CAWSPGLRVETQYF.

This sequence joins TRBV6-1 and TRBJ2-1, with D uncertain. The germline CDR1 and CDR2 sequences are MNHNS and SASEGT. The CDR3 runs 14 residues. Trimming pared 1 base from V and 9 bases from J, leaving 13 bases between. This CDR3 is CASSEVWVKGEQFF. The DNA of the CDR3 is TGTGCCAGCAGTGAAGTGTGGGTCAAGGGTGAGCAGTTCTTC.

The chain joins TRBV6-5 to TRBJ2-3; the D is unclear. Trimming pared 5 bases from V and 6 bases from J, leaving 12 bases between. The CDR3 spans 13 residues. The germline CDR1 and CDR2 sequences are MNHEY and SVGAGI. For the CDR3, the DNA is TGTGCCAGCAGTCCTCACCGTTGGGATACGCAGTATTTT. This gives the protein CASSPHRWDTQYF.

The chain has TRBV12-5 and TRBJ2-7; D is unresolved. V was clipped by 2 bases and J by 4 bases, with 6 bases between them. Germline loops: CDR1 LGHNT, CDR2 FRNRAP. There are 12 residues in the CDR3. Here the CDR3 DNA reads TGTGCTAGTGGTTTGTCCGGGTACGAGCAGTACTTC. This codes for CASGLSGYEQYF.

This chain uses TRBV27 with TRBJ2-3; D might be TRBD2 (5 bases). This CDR3 is built from 16 residues. The V and J ends lost 1 base and 5 bases respectively, with 16 bases between them. Germline V CDR1 and CDR2: MNHEY, SMNVEV (reference sequence). The CDR3 coding sequence is TGTGCCAGCAGTTTATACCGCTCAGGCGGAGGAGATACGCAGTATTTT. Residues: CASSLYRSGGGDTQYF.

The rearrangement links TRBV11-3 to TRBJ1-3; D unclear. V shed 1 base and J shed 0 bases, with 10 bases lying between them. This CDR3 spans 16 amino acids. Per germline, CDR1 SGHNT and CDR2 YENEEA. CDR3 sequence (DNA): TGTGCCAGCAGCTTAGGGGCAGTGAGCTCTGGAAACACCATATATTTT. It codes for CASSLGAVSSGNTIYF.

The chain recombines TRBV19 with TRBJ1-1; D ambiguous. This CDR3 region has 13 residues. Trimming pared 9 bases from V and 0 bases from J, leaving 11 bases between. Germline assignment: CDR1 LNHDA and CDR2 SQIVND (reference sequence). For the CDR3, the DNA is TGTGCCAGCGAAGGACGTCTGAACACTGAAGCTTTCTTT. It specifies CASEGRLNTEAFF.

CDR3 sequence: CSVESLGDRTQYF. In nucleotides, the CDR3 is TGCAGCGTTGAAAGTCTCGGCGACCGGACCCAGTACTTC. The rearrangement links TRBV29-1 to TRBJ2-5, with no clear D. Germline V gene lookup returns CDR1 SQVTM and CDR2 ANQGSEA. The CDR3 consists of 13 residues. V shed 2 bases and J shed 7 bases, with 14 bases lying between them.

The genes are TRBV5-6 and TRBJ1-6; no clear D gene. The V gene's germline CDR1 is SGHDT and CDR2 YYEEEE. The ends were cut back, 2 bases at V and 9 bases at J, with 12 bases in the middle. The CDR3 covers 14 residues. CDR3 in amino acids: CASSFGPLGSPLHF. The CDR3 DNA follows: TGTGCCAGCAGCTTCGGACCGCTGGGTTCACCCCTCCACTTT. Combining the CDR3 with reference TRBV5-6 and TRBJ1-6 gives the whole variable domain DAGVTQSPTHLIKTRGQQVTLRCSPKSGHDTVSWYQQALGQGPQFIFQYYEEEERQRGNFPDRFSGHQFPNYSSELNVNALLLGDSALYLCASSFGPLGSPLHFGNGTRLTVT.

V and J are TRBV2 and TRBJ1-1; 7 bases are shared with TRBD1. Germline V lookup: CDR1 SNHLY, CDR2 FYNNEI. This CDR3 is built from 15 residues. The V gene end was trimmed by 6 bases and the J gene end by 2 bases; junction bases not matched to a gene: 9. The CDR3 protein is CASRPTGALNTEAFF. Written as DNA, the CDR3 is TGTGCCAGCAGACCAACAGGGGCGTTAAACACTGAAGCTTTCTTT.

V usage is TRBV7-2 and J usage is TRBJ2-7; TRBD2 matches 7 bases. The germline V gene encodes CDR1 SGHTA and CDR2 FQGNSA. The CDR3 covers 16 residues. V trimming: 4 bases; J trimming: 5 bases; junction bases outside the gene matches: 14. CDR3 amino acids: CASSWSLGGRPHEQYF. The CDR3 bases are TGTGCCAGCAGCTGGTCCCTCGGCGGGAGACCACACGAGCAGTACTTC.

The genes are TRBV5-6 and TRBJ2-1; 9 bases agree with TRBD2. V dropped 4 bases and J dropped 4; count of bases not matched to a gene: 9. This CDR3 has 16 amino acids. The germline CDR1 and CDR2 sequences are SGHDT and YYEEEE. The DNA of the CDR3 is TGTGCCAGCAGCACCTTAGCGGGAGAAAGGTACAATGAGCAGTTCTTC. Translated: CASSTLAGERYNEQFF. Drawing the rest from reference TRBV5-6 and TRBJ2-1, the complete variable domain is DAGVTQSPTHLIKTRGQQVTLRCSPKSGHDTVSWYQQALGQGPQFIFQYYEEEERQRGNFPDRFSGHQFPNYSSELNVNALLLGDSALYLCASSTLAGERYNEQFFGPGTRLTVL.

The chain is built from TRBV27 and TRBJ2-3, with 7 bases identical to TRBD2. The J segment lost 2 bases and the V segment lost 1 base, leaving 9 bases of the junction unmatched. The V gene's germline CDR1 is MNHEY and CDR2 SMNVEV (reference sequence). CDR3 size: 17 residues. CDR3 sequence reads: CASSLYVASGATDTQYF. The CDR3 DNA is TGTGCCAGCAGTTTATACGTGGCTAGCGGAGCCACAGATACGCAGTATTTT.

V gene TRBV12-5 combines with J gene TRBJ1-1, with unresolved D. The CDR3 covers 13 residues. The ends were cut back, 7 bases at V and 0 bases at J, with 9 bases in the middle. The germline V gene encodes CDR1 LGHNT and CDR2 FRNRAP. CDR3 loop: CASADGMNTEAFF. The CDR3 DNA reads as TGTGCTAGTGCGGACGGTATGAACACTGAAGCTTTCTTT.

The rearrangement links TRBV7-8 to TRBJ1-2; possibly TRBD1 for D (5 bases). This CDR3 is built from 16 residues. Trimming removed 1 base from V and 4 bases from J, with 16 bases in between. Looked up from germline, CDR1 is SGHVS and CDR2 is FQNEAQ. CDR3 sequence: CASSLGGDGVSYGYTF. CDR3 sequence (DNA): TGTGCCAGCAGCTTAGGAGGGGACGGGGTCTCCTATGGCTACACCTTC. The whole variable domain, remainder taken from reference TRBV7-8 and TRBJ1-2, is GAGVSQSPRYKVAKRGQDVALRCDPISGHVSLFWYQQALGQGPEFLTYFQNEAQLDKSGLPSDRFFAERPEGSVSTLKIQRTQQEDSAVYLCASSLGGDGVSYGYTFGSGTRLTVV.

This clone was observed once. J is TRBJ2-7 and V is TRBV11-2; 9 nucleotides line up with TRBD1. The CDR3 runs to 14 residues. From germline, CDR1 is SGHAT and CDR2 FQNNGV. Unmatched junction bases numbered 6, after V lost 4 bases and J lost 5 bases. CDR3 coding DNA: TGTGCCAGCAGCTCACAGGGGGCCTGGAACGAGCAGTACTTC. Amino acids: CASSSQGAWNEQYF.

J is TRBJ2-3 and V is TRBV7-6; perhaps TRBD1 as D (5 bases). CDR1 is SGHVS, CDR2 FNYEAQ, per germline. V lost 5 bases and J lost 2, with 11 bases in between. The CDR3 loop spans 14 amino acids. CDR3: CASSLGHLTDTQYF. CDR3 nucleotide sequence: TGTGCCAGCAGCCTTGGACATCTCACAGATACGCAGTATTTT.

V is TRBV5-1 and J is TRBJ2-1; D is undetermined. This CDR3 spans 14 amino acids. V lost 3 bases and J 3 bases, leaving 10 bases between the germline ends. CDR1 and CDR2 from the germline V gene are SGHRS and YFSETQ. The CDR3 protein is CASSYSVGYNEQFF. CDR3 nucleotide sequence: TGCGCCAGCAGCTACAGTGTCGGCTACAATGAGCAGTTCTTC.